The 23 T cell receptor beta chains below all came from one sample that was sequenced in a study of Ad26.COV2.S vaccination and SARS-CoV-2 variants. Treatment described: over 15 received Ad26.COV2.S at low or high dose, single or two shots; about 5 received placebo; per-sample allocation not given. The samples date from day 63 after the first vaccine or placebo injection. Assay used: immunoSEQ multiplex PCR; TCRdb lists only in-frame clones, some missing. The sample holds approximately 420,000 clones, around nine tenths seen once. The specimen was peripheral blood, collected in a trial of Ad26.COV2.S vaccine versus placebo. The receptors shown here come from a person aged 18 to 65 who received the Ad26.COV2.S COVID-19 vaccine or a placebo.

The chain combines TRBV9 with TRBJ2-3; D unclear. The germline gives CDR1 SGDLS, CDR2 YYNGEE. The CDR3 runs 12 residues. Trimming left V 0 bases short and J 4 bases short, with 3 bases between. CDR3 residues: CASSVESDTQYF. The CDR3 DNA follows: TGTGCCAGCAGCGTAGAATCAGATACGCAGTATTTT.

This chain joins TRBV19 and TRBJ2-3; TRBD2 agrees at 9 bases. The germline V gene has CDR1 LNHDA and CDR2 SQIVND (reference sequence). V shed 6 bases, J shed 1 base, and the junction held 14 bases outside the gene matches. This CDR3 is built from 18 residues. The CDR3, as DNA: TGTGCCAGTAGAGGGCTAGCGGGGAACCTGCCGGGCACAGATACGCAGTATTTT. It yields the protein CASRGLAGNLPGTDTQYF.

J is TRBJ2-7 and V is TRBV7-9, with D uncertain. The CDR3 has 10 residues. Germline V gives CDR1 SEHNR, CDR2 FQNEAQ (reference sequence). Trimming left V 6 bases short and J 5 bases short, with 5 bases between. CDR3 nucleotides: TGTGCCAGCAGTGGGAACGAGCAGTACTTC. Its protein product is CASSGNEQYF.

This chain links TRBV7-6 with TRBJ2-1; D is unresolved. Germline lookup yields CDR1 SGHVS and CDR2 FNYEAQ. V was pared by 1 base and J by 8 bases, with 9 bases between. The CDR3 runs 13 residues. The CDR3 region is CASSLVWSDEQFF. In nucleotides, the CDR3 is TGTGCCAGCAGCTTAGTATGGTCGGATGAGCAGTTCTTC.

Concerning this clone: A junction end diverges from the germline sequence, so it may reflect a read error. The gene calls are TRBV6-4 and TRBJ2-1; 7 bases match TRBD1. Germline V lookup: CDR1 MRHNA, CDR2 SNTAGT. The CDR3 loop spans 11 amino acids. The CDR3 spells CASREQGQQFF. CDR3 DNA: TGTGCCAGCCGTGAACAGGGGCAGCAGTTCTTC.

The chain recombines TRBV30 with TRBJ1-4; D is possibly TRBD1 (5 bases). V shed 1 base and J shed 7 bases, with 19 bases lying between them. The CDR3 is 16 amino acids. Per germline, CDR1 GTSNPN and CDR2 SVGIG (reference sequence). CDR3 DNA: TGTGCCTGGAGTGGAACCCTAGGGGCTGTGGGTGAAAAACTGTTTTTT. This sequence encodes CAWSGTLGAVGEKLFF.

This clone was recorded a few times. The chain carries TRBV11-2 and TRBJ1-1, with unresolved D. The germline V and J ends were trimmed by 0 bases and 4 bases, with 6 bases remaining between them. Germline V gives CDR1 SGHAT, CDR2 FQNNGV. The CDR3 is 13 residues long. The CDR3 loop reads CASSLELITEAFF. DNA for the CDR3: TGTGCCAGCAGCTTAGAACTGATCACTGAAGCTTTCTTT.

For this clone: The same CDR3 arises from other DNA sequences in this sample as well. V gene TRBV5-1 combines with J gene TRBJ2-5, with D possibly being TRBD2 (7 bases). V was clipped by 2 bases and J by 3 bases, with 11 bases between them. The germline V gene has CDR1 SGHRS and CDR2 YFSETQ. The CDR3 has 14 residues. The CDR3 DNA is TGCGCCAGCAGCTTAGGAGGGGGGGAAGAGACCCAGTACTTC. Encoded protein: CASSLGGGEETQYF. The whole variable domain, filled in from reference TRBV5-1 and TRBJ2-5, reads KAGVTQTPRYLIKTRGQQVTLSCSPISGHRSVSWYQQTPGQGLQFLFEYFSETQRNKGNFPGRFSGRQFSNSRSEMNVSTLELGDSALYLCASSLGGGEETQYFGPGTRLLVL.

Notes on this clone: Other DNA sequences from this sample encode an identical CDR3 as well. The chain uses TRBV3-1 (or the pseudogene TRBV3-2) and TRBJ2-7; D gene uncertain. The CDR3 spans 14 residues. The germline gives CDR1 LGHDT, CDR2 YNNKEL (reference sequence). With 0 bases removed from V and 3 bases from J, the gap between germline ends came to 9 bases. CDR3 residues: CASSQDLVGYEQYF. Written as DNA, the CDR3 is TGTGCCAGCAGCCAAGATCTGGTAGGCTACGAGCAGTACTTC.

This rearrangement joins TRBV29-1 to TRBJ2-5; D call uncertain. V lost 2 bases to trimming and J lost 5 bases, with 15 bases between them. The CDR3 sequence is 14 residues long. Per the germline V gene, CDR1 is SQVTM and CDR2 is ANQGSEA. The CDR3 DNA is TGCAGCGTTGAATTCGTCCAGGTGGGGGAGACCCAGTACTTC. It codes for CSVEFVQVGETQYF.

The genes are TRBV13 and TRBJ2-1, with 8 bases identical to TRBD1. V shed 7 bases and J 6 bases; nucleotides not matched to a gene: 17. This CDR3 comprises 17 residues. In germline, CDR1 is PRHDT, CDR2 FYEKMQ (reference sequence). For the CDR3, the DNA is TGTGCCAGCACTCTTGGCCAGGGGGCGTGGGTTGGCAATGAGCAGTTCTTC. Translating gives CASTLGQGAWVGNEQFF.

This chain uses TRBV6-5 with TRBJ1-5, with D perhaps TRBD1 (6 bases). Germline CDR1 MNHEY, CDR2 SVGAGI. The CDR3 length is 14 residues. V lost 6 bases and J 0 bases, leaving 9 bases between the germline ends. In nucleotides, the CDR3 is TGTGCCAGCAGAGGGACACTTAGCAATCAGCCCCAGCATTTT. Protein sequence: CASRGTLSNQPQHF.

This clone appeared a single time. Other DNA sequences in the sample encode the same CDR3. CDR3: CASSYSRGYEQYF. The CDR3 DNA is TGTGCCAGCAGTTACTCACGGGGATACGAGCAGTACTTC. The chain couples TRBV6-5 to TRBJ2-7, with D maybe TRBD2 (5 bases). Germline V gene sequence: CDR1 MNHEY, CDR2 SVGAGI. The CDR3 has 13 residues. V was clipped by 0 bases and J by 4 bases, with 7 bases between them.

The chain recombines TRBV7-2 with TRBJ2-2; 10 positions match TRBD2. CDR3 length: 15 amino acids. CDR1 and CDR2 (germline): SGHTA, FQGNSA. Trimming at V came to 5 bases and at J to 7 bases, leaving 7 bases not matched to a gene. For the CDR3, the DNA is TGTGCCAGCAGCCAGCGGGGGGGCCGTTTCGGGGAGCTGTTTTTT. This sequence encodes CASSQRGGRFGELFF.

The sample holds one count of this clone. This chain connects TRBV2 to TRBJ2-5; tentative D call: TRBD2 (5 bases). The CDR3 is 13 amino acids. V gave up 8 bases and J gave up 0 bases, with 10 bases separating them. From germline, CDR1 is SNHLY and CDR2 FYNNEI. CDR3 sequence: CASRRRNQETQYF. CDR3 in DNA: TGTGCCAGCCGAAGGAGGAACCAAGAGACCCAGTACTTC.

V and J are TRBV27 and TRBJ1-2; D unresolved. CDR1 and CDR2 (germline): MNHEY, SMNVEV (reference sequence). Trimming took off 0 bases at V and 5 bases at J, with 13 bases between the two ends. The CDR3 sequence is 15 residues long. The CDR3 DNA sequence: TGTGCCAGCAGTTTATCTGGCAGGCCTTCTTATGGCTACACCTTC. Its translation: CASSLSGRPSYGYTF.

The CDR3 DNA is TGTGCCATCAGGGAGGGTGGGAACACTGAAGCTTTCTTT. Translating it yields CAIREGGNTEAFF. The V call is TRBV10-3, the J call TRBJ1-1, with D hard to call. Germline loops: CDR1 ENHRY, CDR2 SYGVKD. The V end was cut by 6 bases, the J end by 1 base, with 9 bases between. The CDR3 is 13 amino acids.

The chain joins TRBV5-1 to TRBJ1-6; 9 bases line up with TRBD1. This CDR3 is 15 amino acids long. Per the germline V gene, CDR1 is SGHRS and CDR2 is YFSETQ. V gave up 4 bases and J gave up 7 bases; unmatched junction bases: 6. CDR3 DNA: TGCGCCAGCAGCATGGGACAGGGTGCAAATTCACCCCTCCACTTT. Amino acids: CASSMGQGANSPLHF.

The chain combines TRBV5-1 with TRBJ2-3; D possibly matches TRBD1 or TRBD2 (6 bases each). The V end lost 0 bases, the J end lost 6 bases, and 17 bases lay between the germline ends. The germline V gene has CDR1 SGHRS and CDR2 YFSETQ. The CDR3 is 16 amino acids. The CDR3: CASSLEGGPFGDTQYF. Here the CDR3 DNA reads TGCGCCAGCAGCTTGGAGGGGGGTCCCTTTGGGGATACGCAGTATTTT.

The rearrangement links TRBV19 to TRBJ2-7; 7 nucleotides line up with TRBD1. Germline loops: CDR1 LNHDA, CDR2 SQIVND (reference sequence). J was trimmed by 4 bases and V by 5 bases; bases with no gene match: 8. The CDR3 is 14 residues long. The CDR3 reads CASSPDRDPYEQYF. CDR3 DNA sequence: TGTGCCAGTAGTCCTGACAGGGATCCTTACGAGCAGTACTTC.

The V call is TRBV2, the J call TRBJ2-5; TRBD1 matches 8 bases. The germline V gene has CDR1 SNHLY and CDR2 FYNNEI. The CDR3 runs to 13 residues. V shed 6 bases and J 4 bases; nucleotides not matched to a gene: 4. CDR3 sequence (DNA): TGTGCCAGCAGCTATGACAGGGGAGAGACCCAGTACTTC. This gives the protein CASSYDRGETQYF.

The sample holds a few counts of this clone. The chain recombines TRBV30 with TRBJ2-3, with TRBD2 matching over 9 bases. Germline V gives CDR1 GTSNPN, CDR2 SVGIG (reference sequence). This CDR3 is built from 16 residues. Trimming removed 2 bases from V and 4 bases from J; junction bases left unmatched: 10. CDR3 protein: CAWSRLAGIRADTQYF. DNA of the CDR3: TGTGCCTGGAGTAGGCTAGCGGGGATTCGGGCAGATACGCAGTATTTT.

CDR3 nucleotides: TGCGCCAGCAGACTCACTGCGGTCTCTGGAAACACCATATATTTT. Translation gives CASRLTAVSGNTIYF. This sequence joins TRBV5-1 and TRBJ1-3; D not resolved. The CDR3 has 15 residues. Germline CDR1 SGHRS, CDR2 YFSETQ. V shed 5 bases and J shed 0 bases, with 12 bases lying between them.